One and the same sample provided the 30 T cell receptor beta chains below, sequenced in a study of cytomegalovirus exposure and HLA in healthy donors. PCR involved 60 Vbeta and 13 Jbeta primers. Sequenced by immunoSEQ multiplex PCR; TCRdb stores in-frame clones only, minus some. Of roughly 90,000 clones in the sample, 75% to 80% are singletons; the top ten hold about 4.6%. Input material: PBMCs. These receptors originate from a woman between 40 and 50 years old in good health and CMV-seropositive.

V gene TRBV28 combines with J gene TRBJ2-4, with D tentatively TRBD2 (6 bases). CDR3 length: 13 residues. The V gene lost 4 bases and the J gene lost 9 bases, with 13 bases spanning the gap. Germline-derived CDR1 and CDR2 are MDHEN and SYDVKM. In DNA form, the CDR3 reads TGTGCCAGCAGTTCCCTGTGGAGGGGCATTCAGTACTTC. Its translation: CASSSLWRGIQYF. The entire variable domain, with the rest obtained from reference TRBV28 and TRBJ2-4, is as follows: DVKVTQSSRYLVKRTGEKVFLECVQDMDHENMFWYRQDPGLGLRLIYFSYDVKMKEKGDIPEGYSVSREKKERFSLILESASTNQTSMYLCASSSLWRGIQYFGAGTRLSVL.

J is TRBJ2-2 and V is TRBV6-5; 12 bases line up with TRBD2. The CDR3 loop spans 14 amino acids. V was clipped by 10 bases and J by 5 bases; unmatched bases: 5. The germline V gene has CDR1 MNHEY and CDR2 SVGAGI. This CDR3 is CATLAGGLTGELFF. Here the CDR3 DNA reads TGTGCCACCCTAGCGGGAGGGCTTACCGGGGAGCTGTTTTTT.

In this sample, this clone turned up many times. The gene calls are TRBV28 and TRBJ2-5, with 8 bases lining up with TRBD1. The CDR3 runs 14 residues. With 3 bases clipped from V and 5 bases from J, the junction kept 5 bases outside the gene matches. Germline V lookup: CDR1 MDHEN, CDR2 SYDVKM. The CDR3 nucleotides are TGTGCCAGCAGTTTTTTCAGGGGGCATGAGACCCAGTACTTC. This sequence encodes CASSFFRGHETQYF.

The chain employs TRBV9 and TRBJ1-2; possible D gene TRBD1, 6 bases. With 4 bases removed from V and 1 base from J, the gap between germline ends came to 17 bases. Germline V gene sequence: CDR1 SGDLS, CDR2 YYNGEE. The CDR3 is 16 amino acids. CDR3 nucleotides: TGTGCCAGCAGCCGAAGCCAGGGGCCGATTAACTATGGCTACACCTTC. As protein: CASSRSQGPINYGYTF. Based on the CDR3 plus reference TRBV9 and TRBJ1-2, the full variable domain is DSGVTQTPKHLITATGQRVTLRCSPRSGDLSVYWYQQSLDQGLQFLIQYYNGEERAKGNILERFSAQQFPDLHSELNLSSLELGDSALYFCASSRSQGPINYGYTFGSGTRLTVV.

The chain employs TRBV28 and TRBJ2-1; 7 bases agree with TRBD1. The germline CDR1 and CDR2 sequences are MDHEN and SYDVKM. V dropped 4 bases and J dropped 5; count of bases not matched to a gene: 8. The CDR3 contains 15 residues. CDR3 loop: CASSSYRTGNNEQFF. CDR3 coding DNA: TGTGCCAGCAGTTCTTATAGGACAGGAAACAATGAGCAGTTCTTC.

The rearrangement uses TRBV25-1 and TRBJ2-1; tentatively, D is TRBD2 (5 bases). CDR3 length: 17 residues. CDR1 and CDR2 (germline): MGHDK, SYGVNS. Trimming took 4 bases from V and 8 from J, leaving 24 bases between them. The CDR3 spells CASSGLGGSVVIDEQFF. Written as DNA, the CDR3 is TGTGCCAGCAGTGGACTGGGTGGTAGCGTGGTGATAGATGAGCAGTTCTTC.

The rearrangement joins TRBV25-1 to TRBJ1-6, with 8 bases matching TRBD1. This CDR3 has 14 amino acids. V was clipped by 6 bases and J by 7 bases; unmatched bases: 5. Germline CDR1 and CDR2: MGHDK and SYGVNS. CDR3 region: CASRWTGTNSPLHF. Written as DNA, the CDR3 is TGTGCCAGCAGATGGACAGGGACGAATTCACCCCTCCACTTT.

The chain is built from TRBV7-3 and TRBJ1-2; 10 bases line up with TRBD1. This CDR3 has 14 amino acids. Looked up from germline, CDR1 is SGHTA and CDR2 is FQGTGA. Trimming at V came to 2 bases and at J to 7 bases, leaving 4 bases not matched to a gene. The CDR3 DNA reads as TGTGCCAGCAGCTTAGGGACAGGGGAGAGTGGCTACACCTTC. It specifies CASSLGTGESGYTF.

This clone has more than one count but fewer than ten. The chain employs TRBV27 and TRBJ2-3, with 11 positions matching TRBD2. The V gene end was trimmed by 6 bases and the J gene end by 6 bases; junction bases not matched to a gene: 8. The CDR3 is 15 amino acids. Germline-derived CDR1 and CDR2 are MNHEY and SMNVEV (reference sequence). DNA for the CDR3: TGTGCCAGCAGCCAACTAGCGGGAGAAGGGGATACGCAGTATTTT. It encodes CASSQLAGEGDTQYF.

J is TRBJ2-5 and V is TRBV14, with D perhaps matching TRBD2 (5 bases). The J call is in doubt because the DNA end fits TRBJ2-7 better. Germline-derived CDR1 and CDR2 are SGHDN and FVKESK. This CDR3 contains 15 residues. CDR3 nucleotides: TGTGCCAGCAGCCATCCAGCGGTGAGCTCCTACGAGCAGTACTTC. Its translation is CASSHPAVSSYEQYF.

The chain has TRBV5-6 and TRBJ2-5; 12 positions match TRBD2. J gave up 5 bases and V 3 bases, and 8 bases lay outside the gene matches. Germline lookup yields CDR1 SGHDT and CDR2 YYEEEE. There are 16 residues in the CDR3. CDR3: CASSWGGTSGLETQYF. The CDR3 region has the DNA TGTGCCAGCAGCTGGGGGGGGACTAGCGGGCTGGAGACCCAGTACTTC.

This clone was detected a few times. The V and J genes are TRBV5-1 and TRBJ2-3; 11 bases agree with TRBD2. Trimming at V came to 0 bases and at J to 3 bases, leaving 0 bases not matched to a gene. The germline gives CDR1 SGHRS, CDR2 YFSETQ. This CDR3 region has 15 residues. CDR3: CASSLASGRTDTQYF. CDR3 coding DNA: TGCGCCAGCAGCTTGGCTAGCGGGAGGACAGATACGCAGTATTTT.

The chain employs TRBV7-9 and TRBJ2-3, with unresolved D. Trimming cost V 7 bases and J 3 bases, with 8 bases left between them. CDR1 and CDR2 (germline): SEHNR, FQNEAQ (reference sequence). The CDR3 contains 12 residues. Here the CDR3 DNA reads TGTGCCAGCACCCTTCTTACAGATACGCAGTATTTT. It translates to CASTLLTDTQYF.

J is TRBJ1-6 and V is TRBV5-5, with D possibly matching TRBD1 (5 bases). The CDR3 covers 16 residues. Trimming pared 4 bases from V and 6 bases from J, leaving 17 bases between. The V gene's germline CDR1 is SGHKS and CDR2 YYEKEE (reference sequence). CDR3 region: CASSLDPGGGNSPLHF. The CDR3, as DNA: TGTGCCAGCAGCCTGGACCCGGGGGGGGGTAATTCACCCCTCCACTTT.

In this sample, this clone turned up a few times. This chain uses TRBV5-4 with TRBJ2-7, with a possible D match to TRBD2 (5 bases). The CDR3 is made up of 13 amino acids. The V end was cut by 2 bases, the J end by 2 bases, with 8 bases between. Germline V gene data show CDR1 as SGHNT and CDR2 as YYREEE (reference sequence). This chain's CDR3 is CASSFHGTYEQYF. CDR3 in DNA: TGTGCCAGCAGCTTCCACGGGACCTACGAGCAGTACTTC.

This clone has just one count. The chain has TRBV6-6 and TRBJ1-1, with 7 bases lining up with TRBD1. The trim removed 0 bases at V and 5 bases at J, leaving 9 bases unmatched. This CDR3 is built from 16 residues. Germline assignment: CDR1 MNHNY and CDR2 SVGAGI (reference sequence). The CDR3 sequence: CASSYSATGRGTEAFF. CDR3 DNA: TGTGCCAGCAGTTACTCCGCGACAGGGAGAGGTACTGAAGCTTTCTTT.

The V gene is TRBV25-1, the J gene TRBJ1-4; D gene unclear. The CDR3 totals 18 residues. V was clipped by 3 bases and J by 7 bases, with 24 bases between them. Germline lookup yields CDR1 MGHDK and CDR2 SYGVNS. This CDR3 reads CASSDPPSGDWIGEKLFF. The CDR3 nucleotides are TGTGCCAGCAGTGACCCCCCTTCCGGGGATTGGATCGGTGAAAAACTGTTTTTT.

The gene calls are TRBV29-1 and TRBJ2-2; 10 nucleotides match TRBD1. V shed 7 bases, J shed 7 bases, and the junction held 9 bases outside the gene matches. The V gene's germline CDR1 is SQVTM and CDR2 ANQGSEA. The CDR3 runs to 14 residues. CDR3 in DNA: TGCAGCGGCGGACAGGGGGGAGGGGGCGGGGAGCTGTTTTTT. Its translation: CSGGQGGGGGELFF.

There are many counts of this clone. This chain connects TRBV28 to TRBJ1-5; D gene ambiguous. V was cut by 5 bases and J by 4 bases, with 6 bases left in between. The V gene's germline CDR1 is MDHEN and CDR2 SYDVKM. The CDR3 runs to 12 residues. The CDR3 nucleotides read TGTGCCAGCAGTCAGAAAAATCAGCCCCAGCATTTT. Its translation is CASSQKNQPQHF.

This chain connects TRBV19 to TRBJ2-3, with TRBD2 as a possible D gene (5 bases). Trimming pared 3 bases from V and 0 bases from J, leaving 16 bases between. CDR3 size: 17 residues. Germline CDR1 is LNHDA and CDR2 is SQIVND (reference sequence). CDR3 loop: CASSMAGGPTSTDTQYF. Here the CDR3 DNA reads TGTGCCAGTAGTATGGCGGGCGGGCCGACTAGCACAGATACGCAGTATTTT.

V and J are TRBV28 and TRBJ2-5; 7 bases are a match to TRBD2. The V gene's germline CDR1 is MDHEN and CDR2 SYDVKM. The V segment lost 7 bases and the J segment 5 bases; nucleotides outside the gene matches: 10. The CDR3 is 14 residues long. CDR3 protein: CASTQLGGEETQYF. DNA of the CDR3: TGTGCCAGCACCCAATTGGGGGGGGAGGAGACCCAGTACTTC. Full variable domain (missing parts from reference TRBV28 and TRBJ2-5): DVKVTQSSRYLVKRTGEKVFLECVQDMDHENMFWYRQDPGLGLRLIYFSYDVKMKEKGDIPEGYSVSREKKERFSLILESASTNQTSMYLCASTQLGGEETQYFGPGTRLLVL.

This clone is a singleton in its sample. The chain has TRBV6-6 and TRBJ2-7; TRBD1 aligns across 12 bases. The CDR3 length is 14 residues. With 4 bases clipped from V and 4 bases from J, the junction kept 2 bases outside the gene matches. In germline, CDR1 is MNHNY, CDR2 SVGAGI (reference sequence). CDR3 sequence: CASSWGQGAYEQYF. As DNA, the CDR3 is TGTGCCAGCAGTTGGGGACAGGGGGCTTACGAGCAGTACTTC.

This clone was seen just once. This rearrangement joins TRBV5-6 to TRBJ1-2, with 9 bases lining up with TRBD1. Germline loops: CDR1 SGHDT, CDR2 YYEEEE. The CDR3 spans 14 residues. Losses at the gene ends were 4 bases for V and 6 bases for J; bases not matched to a gene: 7. CDR3 in amino acids: CASSPWDRDHGYTF. The CDR3 DNA sequence: TGTGCCAGCAGCCCGTGGGACAGGGACCATGGCTACACCTTC.

This clone was seen a handful of times. The genes are TRBV2 and TRBJ2-7; 8 bases match TRBD1. The CDR3 spans 13 residues. Trimming took 7 bases from V and 3 from J; bases not matched to a gene: 5. The germline V gene encodes CDR1 SNHLY and CDR2 FYNNEI. The CDR3: CASKTDRDYEQYF. The CDR3, as DNA: TGTGCCAGCAAAACGGACAGGGACTACGAGCAGTACTTC.

The J gene is TRBJ2-2, the V gene TRBV9; TRBD2 agrees at 9 bases. The germline CDR1 and CDR2 sequences are SGDLS and YYNGEE. The CDR3 runs 17 residues. With V trimmed by 2 bases and J by 6 bases, 11 bases remained unmatched. The CDR3 DNA follows: TGTGCCAGCAGCGTTCGGACTAGCGAGGGGAGCGCCGGGGAGCTGTTTTTT. Amino acids: CASSVRTSEGSAGELFF.

The rearrangement joins TRBV10-3 to TRBJ2-3, with 7 bases that match TRBD1. This CDR3 contains 15 residues. CDR1 ENHRY and CDR2 SYGVKD come from the germline V gene. V shed 10 bases and J 1 base; nucleotides not matched to a gene: 11. The CDR3 DNA sequence: TGTGCCACCCGCGACAGGGAGTTGGGCACAGATACGCAGTATTTT. This translates into CATRDRELGTDTQYF.

This clone came up a few times. The chain links TRBV5-6 to TRBJ1-5, with D maybe TRBD1 (5 bases). V dropped 3 bases and J dropped 4 bases, with 8 bases sitting between them. The CDR3 runs to 13 residues. Germline CDR1 SGHDT, CDR2 YYEEEE. CDR3 loop: CASSYSGNQPQHF. In DNA form, the CDR3 reads TGTGCCAGCAGCTATTCAGGGAATCAGCCCCAGCATTTT.

This chain connects TRBV5-1 to TRBJ2-1; no firm D call. The germline gives CDR1 SGHRS, CDR2 YFSETQ. V lost 4 bases, J lost 3 bases, and 8 bases lay in between. The CDR3 contains 13 residues. Written as DNA, the CDR3 is TGCGCCAGCAGCCTACAGATCTACAATGAGCAGTTCTTC. The encoded protein is CASSLQIYNEQFF.

This clone was observed a handful of times. This rearrangement joins TRBV18 to TRBJ1-1, with a tentative D call TRBD1 (5 bases). V gave up 3 bases and J gave up 1 base, with 15 bases separating them. There are 16 residues in the CDR3. The germline CDR1 and CDR2 sequences are KGHSH and LQKENI. CDR3 amino acids: CASSPYWGRTNTEAFF. Here the CDR3 DNA reads TGTGCCAGCTCACCGTATTGGGGGAGGACGAACACTGAAGCTTTCTTT.

The chain couples TRBV27 to TRBJ2-7; 7 bases fit TRBD2. Germline V gene sequence: CDR1 MNHEY, CDR2 SMNVEV (reference sequence). This CDR3 is built from 14 residues. The V segment lost 3 bases and the J segment 6 bases; nucleotides outside the gene matches: 8. This CDR3 is CASSFGRAGSEQYF. The CDR3 bases are TGTGCCAGCAGTTTTGGGAGGGCGGGTAGCGAGCAGTACTTC.